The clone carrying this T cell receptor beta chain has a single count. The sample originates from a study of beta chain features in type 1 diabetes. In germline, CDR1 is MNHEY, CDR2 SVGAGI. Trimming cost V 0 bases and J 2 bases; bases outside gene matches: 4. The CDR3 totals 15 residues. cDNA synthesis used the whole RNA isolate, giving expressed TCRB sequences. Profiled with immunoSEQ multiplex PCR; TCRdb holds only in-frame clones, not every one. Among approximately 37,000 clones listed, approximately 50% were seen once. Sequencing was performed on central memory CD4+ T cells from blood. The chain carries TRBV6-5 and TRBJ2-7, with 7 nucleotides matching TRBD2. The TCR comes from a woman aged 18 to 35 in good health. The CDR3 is CASSYSGGRTYEQYF. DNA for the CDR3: TGTGCCAGCAGTTACTCGGGAGGGAGAACCTACGAGCAGTACTTC.